This T cell receptor (beta chain) emerged from a study of beta chain features in type 1 diabetes. Overall study findings and caveats: Overrepresentation of cells with high TCR expression could result from cDNA sequencing. The naive, central memory and Treg TCRB repertoires of patients appeared to be more similar to one another than those of healthy donors. The study found moderately but significantly shorter TCRB CDR3s in all four CD4+ subsets of Type 1 diabetes patients. Whether HLA type influences TCRB rearrangement remained unresolved here. With patients and controls alike, PCR might favor shorter templates to an equal degree.

Germline CDR1 is LNHDA and CDR2 is SQIVND (reference sequence). The length of the CDR3 is 15 residues. Trimming shortened V by 6 bases and J by 7 bases, and 18 bases separated the two germline ends. cDNA synthesis used the whole RNA isolate, giving expressed TCRB sequences. Using immunoSEQ multiplex PCR, the repertoire was profiled, and TCRdb retains in-frame clones only, with some absent. The sample has around 160,000 clones; 8% to 9.5% are singletons. On this clone: What it binds is unknown.

The chain carries TRBV19 and TRBJ2-2, with a weak D call TRBD2 (7 bases). The receptor's source is a woman aged 18-29 years with type 1 diabetes. Sequencing input: central memory CD4+ T cells from blood. Here the CDR3 reads CASRGGGAFFGELFF. The CDR3 DNA sequence: TGTGCCAGTAGAGGTGGGGGGGCCTTTTTCGGGGAGCTGTTTTTT.